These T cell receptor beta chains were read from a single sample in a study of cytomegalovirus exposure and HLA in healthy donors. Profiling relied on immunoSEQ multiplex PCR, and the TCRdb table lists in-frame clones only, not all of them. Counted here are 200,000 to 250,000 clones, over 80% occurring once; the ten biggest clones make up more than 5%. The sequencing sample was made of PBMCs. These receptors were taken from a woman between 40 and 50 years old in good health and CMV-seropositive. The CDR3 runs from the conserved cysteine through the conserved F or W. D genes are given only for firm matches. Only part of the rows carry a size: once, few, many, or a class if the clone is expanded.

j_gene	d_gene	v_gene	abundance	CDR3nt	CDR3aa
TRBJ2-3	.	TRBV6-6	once	TGTGCCAGCAGTTACTCTCACGGGGTGACGAGAGATACGCAGTATTTT	CASSYSHGVTRDTQYF
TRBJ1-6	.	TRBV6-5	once	TGTGCCAGCAGAAGGGGTAATTCACCCCTCCACTTT	CASRRGNSPLHF
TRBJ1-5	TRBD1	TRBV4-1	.	TGCGCCAGCAGCCAAACAGGGGGCAATCAGCCCCAGCATTTT	CASSQTGGNQPQHF
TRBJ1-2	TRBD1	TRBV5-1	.	TGCGCCAGCAGCACCACCGGGACAGGATATGGCTACACCTTC	CASSTTGTGYGYTF
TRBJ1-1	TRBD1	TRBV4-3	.	TGCGCCAGCAGCCAAGAAGGGGGCCTCATGAACACTGAAGCTTTCTTT	CASSQEGGLMNTEAFF
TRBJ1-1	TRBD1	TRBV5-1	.	TGCGCCAGCAGCCCCCGGACAGGATCTAACACTGAAGCTTTCTTT	CASSPRTGSNTEAFF
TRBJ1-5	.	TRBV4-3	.	TGCGCCAGCAGCCAAGATTTTGACAGGAGATATAGCAATCAGCCCCAGCATTTT	CASSQDFDRRYSNQPQHF
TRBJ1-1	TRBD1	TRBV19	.	TGTGCCAGTAGTCGCGACAGGGTGGGGAACACTGAAGCTTTCTTT	CASSRDRVGNTEAFF
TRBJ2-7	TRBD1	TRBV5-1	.	TGCGCCAGCAGCTTGGCCGGGACAGGGAGCGAGCAGTACTTC	CASSLAGTGSEQYF
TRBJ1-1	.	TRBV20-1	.	TGCAGTGCTAGGGACATTGAAGCTTTCTTT	CSARDIEAFF
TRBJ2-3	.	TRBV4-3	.	TGCGCCAGCAGCCAAACGGGTAGGCCAGATACGCAGTATTTT	CASSQTGRPDTQYF
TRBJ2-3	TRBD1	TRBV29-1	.	TGCAGCGTTGAAAGGGGGACAGGGGGCGCAGATACGCAGTATTTT	CSVERGTGGADTQYF
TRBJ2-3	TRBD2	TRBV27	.	TGTGCCAGCAGTCTGAGCGGGAGTGGCACAGATACGCAGTATTTT	CASSLSGSGTDTQYF
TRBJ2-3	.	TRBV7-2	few	TGTGCCAGCAGCTTCACCGGGAGCGATACGCAGTATTTT	CASSFTGSDTQYF
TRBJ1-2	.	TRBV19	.	TGTGCCAGTAGTATAGGTCCGGACTATGGCTACACCTTC	CASSIGPDYGYTF
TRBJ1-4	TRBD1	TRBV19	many	TGTGCCAGTAACCAACCGGGACAGGGGTCGGAAAAACTGTTTTTT	CASNQPGQGSEKLFF
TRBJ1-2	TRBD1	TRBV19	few	TGTGCCAGTAGTATAGGCTACAGGGGACCTACTAACTATGGCTACACCTTC	CASSIGYRGPTNYGYTF
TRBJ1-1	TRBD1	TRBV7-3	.	TGTGCCAGCAGCTTAGTAGCCGCCGGGACAGGGGGCGCGAACACTGAAGCTTTCTTT	CASSLVAAGTGGANTEAFF
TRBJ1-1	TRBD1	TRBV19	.	TGTGCCAGTAAGGTGGACAGGATGAACACTGAAGCTTTCTTT	CASKVDRMNTEAFF
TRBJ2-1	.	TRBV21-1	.	TGTGCCAGCAGCAGAGAGCGGGGGACCTACAATGAGCAGTTCTTC	CASSRERGTYNEQFF
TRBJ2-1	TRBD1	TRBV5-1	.	TGCGCCAGCAGCTCGGGACAGAGCTCCTACAATGAGCAGTTCTTC	CASSSGQSSYNEQFF
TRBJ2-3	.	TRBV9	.	TGTGCCAGCAGCGTAGCAAAAGATACGCAGTATTTT	CASSVAKDTQYF
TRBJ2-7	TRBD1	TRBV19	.	TGTGCCAGTAGTATAGCCCGGAGTGGGACAGGGAGCTCCTACGAGCAGTACTTC	CASSIARSGTGSSYEQYF
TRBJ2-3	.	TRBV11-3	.	TGTGCCAGCAGCCCCCGATCAGGGCCAGATACGCAGTATTTT	CASSPRSGPDTQYF
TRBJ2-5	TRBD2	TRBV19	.	TGTGCCAGTAGTACTGCGGGAGGCTCAGAGACCCAGTACTTC	CASSTAGGSETQYF
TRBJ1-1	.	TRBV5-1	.	TGCGCCAGCAGATTCACAGAGAACACTGAAGCTTTCTTT	CASRFTENTEAFF
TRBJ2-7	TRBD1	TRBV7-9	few	TGTGCCAGCAGCCCGAGACAGGGGAAGAGCTCCTACGAGCAGTACTTC	CASSPRQGKSSYEQYF
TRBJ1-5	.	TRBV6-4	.	TGTGCCAGCAAAATGGAGGACCGGAATCAGCCCCAGCATTTT	CASKMEDRNQPQHF
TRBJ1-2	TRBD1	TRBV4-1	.	TGCGCCAGCAGCCCCTCTGAATACAGGGGTGACTATGGCTACACCTTC	CASSPSEYRGDYGYTF
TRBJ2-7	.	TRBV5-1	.	TGCGCCAGCAGCTTGATAGACTCAGCCTACGAGCAGTACTTC	CASSLIDSAYEQYF
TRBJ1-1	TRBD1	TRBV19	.	TGTGCCAGTAGTGCTCGAGGGGGCCGGACTGAAGCTTTCTTT	CASSARGGRTEAFF